A selection of T cell receptor beta chains follows, all from one sample in a study of Graves' ophthalmopathy and Graves' hyperthyroidism. MiXCR, applied by TCRdb to the multiplex PCR reads, yields one record per CDR3 protein. The table records about 1.1 million distinct CDR3 sequences, about two fifths of them present only once. What was sequenced was peripheral blood or thyroid tissue (not recorded which). All receptors come from an adult man with Graves' hyperthyroidism. Both conserved end residues are part of each CDR3.

v_call	j_call	cdr3_aa
TRBV7-6	TRBJ1-4	CASSSRQGFANEKLFF
TRBV10-2	TRBJ1-1	CASSVDSLNTEAFF
TRBV5-1	TRBJ1-2	CASSLYQGRYGYTF
TRBV20-1	TRBJ1-1	CSALGPQSSEAFF
TRBV12-3/TRBV12-4	TRBJ2-7	CASSQKGRGAYEQYF
TRBV7-2	TRBJ1-2	CASNPTGSYGYTF
TRBV19	TRBJ2-2	CASLKLDRGMTGELFF
TRBV7-8	TRBJ1-5	CASSWSLGASNQPQHF
TRBV10-3	TRBJ1-1	CAISYSSPPRDTEAFF
TRBV15	TRBJ2-7	CATSRSLGTETYEQYF
TRBV7-2	TRBJ1-5	CASSLTPGQPQHF
TRBV6-6	TRBJ1-5	CASSHGGVNQPQHF
TRBV7-2	TRBJ2-2	CASTVGGQGIGELFF
TRBV4-3	TRBJ1-2	CASSQELGAHYGYTF
TRBV3-1	TRBJ1-1	CASSQGLPRRDTEAFF
TRBV19	TRBJ1-6	CASSTDTGGAGSPLHF
TRBV20-1	TRBJ1-4	CSARPTGVLPELNEKLFF
TRBV20-1	TRBJ1-1	CSAKIGRRDTEAFF
TRBV19	TRBJ1-1	CASSMEGTPNTEAFF
TRBV29-1	TRBJ1-1	CSADRASANTEAFF
TRBV20-1	TRBJ2-7	CSASRQGGEQYF
TRBV6-5	TRBJ2-7	CASSRGTGISYEQYF